The present entry profiles one TCR beta chain with its context. Antigen specificity is unknown. The sample is drawn from a study of somatic mutations in cytotoxic T cells in rheumatoid arthritis. Recruitment of healthy controls drew on blood donors, who had a median age of roughly 50 years (range roughly 21-70) and were over 50% female. The study, taken as a whole, reports: Age-dependent increases in CD8+ clonality occurred in rheumatoid arthritis patients but not in healthy controls. A single CD8+ clone exceeded 20% of CD8+ cells in about an eighth of the roughly 60 patients.

Sequencing was performed with immunoSEQ multiplex PCR; in TCRdb, only in-frame clones are kept and a portion is missing. Of 25,000 to 30,000 clones listed, 82% are singletons. The CDR3 is 19 residues long. J was trimmed by 3 bases and V by 4 bases; bases with no gene match: 19. Germline CDR1 SEHNR, CDR2 FQNEAQ (reference sequence). The chain employs TRBV7-9 and TRBJ2-7, with 9 bases identical to TRBD1. The TCR comes from a man aged 50-59 years in good health. The sequencing input was CD8+ T cells sorted from blood. Written as DNA, the CDR3 is TGTGCCAGCAGCTCGAAACAGGGGGCAGTTAGCTGGAAGCACTACGAGCAGTACTTC. It yields the protein CASSSKQGAVSWKHYEQYF. Filled out from reference TRBV7-9 and TRBJ2-7, the complete variable domain reads DTGVSQNPRHKITKRGQNVTFRCDPISEHNRLYWYRQTLGQGPEFLTYFQNEAQLEKSRLLSDRFSAERPKGSFSTLEIQRTEQGDSAMYLCASSSKQGAVSWKHYEQYFGPGTRLTVT.